This is a list of T cell receptor beta chains from one sample in a study of identical twins. TCRdb re-derived calls from the 5' RACE reads in MiXCR, one entry per CDR3 protein. The sample consists of just over 450,000 distinct CDR3 sequences, 12% to 15% of them appearing once. The sample also formed part of further work on yellow fever vaccine responses in identical twins.

The specimen was CD4+ T cells sorted from blood. Every receptor here comes from a woman between 18 and 30 years old in good health. The CDR3 runs from the conserved cysteine through the conserved F or W. D genes are given only for firm matches. The size of a clone is reported for some rows only, either as once, few or many, or as a class for expanded clones.

few	TRBV5-1	TRBJ2-3	-	TGCGCCAGCAGCTTGAACCCTCCAGGGAGCGGCACAGATACGCAGTATTTT	CASSLNPPGSGTDTQYF
few	TRBV20-1	TRBJ2-7	-	TGCAGTGCTAGAGATCTTTCACAGGGTGGTTACGAGCAGTACTTC	CSARDLSQGGYEQYF
-	TRBV12-3/TRBV12-4	TRBJ2-2	TRBD2	TGTGCCAGCAGTTTACTCTTAGCGGGAGGGCCGTCCGGGGAGCTGTTTTTT	CASSLLLAGGPSGELFF
-	TRBV28	TRBJ1-2	TRBD1	TGTGCCAGCACCCGGGACAGGGGCTTTTCTGGCTACACCTTC	CASTRDRGFSGYTF
few	TRBV7-9	TRBJ2-7	TRBD1	TGTGCCAGCAGCTTAGCGGGACAGGTCGTACCCTACGAGCAGTACTTC	CASSLAGQVVPYEQYF
-	TRBV4-2	TRBJ2-3	-	TGTGCCAGCAGCCAATTCTACAGAGGCACAGATACGCAGTATTTT	CASSQFYRGTDTQYF
many	TRBV7-6	TRBJ2-1	TRBD2	TGTGCCAGCACCTCAGCGGGGGTGTCCTACAATGAGCAGTTCTTC	CASTSAGVSYNEQFF
many	TRBV5-1	TRBJ2-1	-	TGCGCCAGCAGCCCCCCGGGGTCTAATGAGCAGTTCTTC	CASSPPGSNEQFF
many	TRBV12-3/TRBV12-4	TRBJ2-1	TRBD1	TGTGCCAGCAGAGAACAGGGGAACAATGAGCAGTTCTTC	CASREQGNNEQFF
few	TRBV5-1	TRBJ2-3	TRBD2	TGCGCCAGCAGCCCATCCCCGGGGGGGAGTGATACGCAGTATTTT	CASSPSPGGSDTQYF
many	TRBV6-5	TRBJ2-5	TRBD1	TGTGCCAGCAGTTCCGGGACAGGCCAAGAGACCCAGTACTTC	CASSSGTGQETQYF
-	TRBV18	TRBJ2-7	-	TGTGCCAGCTCACCGGGCGGAAACTACGAGCAGTACTTC	CASSPGGNYEQYF
few	TRBV10-3	TRBJ2-2	-	TGTGCCCTCCGGGGAGATCCCACCGGGGAGCTGTTTTTT	CALRGDPTGELFF
-	TRBV5-1	TRBJ2-1	-	TGCGCCAGCAGCGGCATAGCATGGGACAATGAGCAGTTCTTC	CASSGIAWDNEQFF
-	TRBV5-4	TRBJ2-2	TRBD2	TGTGCCAGCAATCCCGCCCCCGGACTAGGTCTTAACACCGGGGAGCTGTTTTTT	CASNPAPGLGLNTGELFF
few	TRBV7-6	TRBJ2-1	-	TGTGCCAGCAGCCCGATATCTGGGAGCTCCTACAATGAGCAGTTCTTC	CASSPISGSSYNEQFF
many	TRBV12-3/TRBV12-4	TRBJ1-1	-	TGTGCCAGCACCCAACGGGGGCAGAAGAACACTGAAGCTTTCTTT	CASTQRGQKNTEAFF
few	TRBV27	TRBJ2-1	-	TGTGCCAGCAGTTTATCGTTTGGGGGCAATGAGCAGTTCTTC	CASSLSFGGNEQFF